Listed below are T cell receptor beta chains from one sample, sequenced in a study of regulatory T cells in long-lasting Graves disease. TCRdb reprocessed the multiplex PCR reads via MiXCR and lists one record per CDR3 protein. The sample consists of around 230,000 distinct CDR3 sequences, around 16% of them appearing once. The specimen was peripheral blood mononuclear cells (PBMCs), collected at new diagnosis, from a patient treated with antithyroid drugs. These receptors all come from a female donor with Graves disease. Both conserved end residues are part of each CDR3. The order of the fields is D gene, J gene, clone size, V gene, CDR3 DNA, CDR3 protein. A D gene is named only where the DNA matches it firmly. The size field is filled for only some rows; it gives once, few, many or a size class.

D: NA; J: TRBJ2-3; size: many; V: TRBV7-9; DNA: TGTGCCAGCAGCTCTTGGGCTAGCACAGATACGCAGTATTTT; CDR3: CASSSWASTDTQYF
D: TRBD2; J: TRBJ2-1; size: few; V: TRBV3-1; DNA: TGTGCCAGCAGCGCACCTAGCGGGAGGGCCCTCGGGTCCTACAATGAGCAGTTCTTC; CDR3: CASSAPSGRALGSYNEQFF
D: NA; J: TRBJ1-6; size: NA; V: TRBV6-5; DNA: TGTGCCAGCAGTTTGACAAGCAATTCACCCCTCCACTTT; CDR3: CASSLTSNSPLHF
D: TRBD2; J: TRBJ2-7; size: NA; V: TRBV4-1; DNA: TGCGCCAGCAGCCAAGTAGGGACTAGCGGGAGGGCCGGGTACGAGCAGTACTTC; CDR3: CASSQVGTSGRAGYEQYF
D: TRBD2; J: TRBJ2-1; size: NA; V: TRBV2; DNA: TGTGCCAGCCGTATCGGAGGCGGGAGCCAATACAATGAGCAGTTCTTC; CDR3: CASRIGGGSQYNEQFF
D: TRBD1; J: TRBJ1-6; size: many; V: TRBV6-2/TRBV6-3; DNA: TGTGCCAGCAGTTACGTGACAGGGGGTGGCAATTCACCCCTCCACTTT; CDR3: CASSYVTGGGNSPLHF
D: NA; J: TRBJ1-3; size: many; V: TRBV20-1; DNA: TGCAGTGCTAGCCCGGGCGGATCCTCTGGAAACACCATATATTTT; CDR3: CSASPGGSSGNTIYF
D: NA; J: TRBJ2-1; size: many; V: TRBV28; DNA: TGTGCCAGCAGTTTGTCGGGAAGGGGCCGGGAGCAGTTCTTC; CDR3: CASSLSGRGREQFF
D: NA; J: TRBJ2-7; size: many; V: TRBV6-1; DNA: TGTGCCAGCAGTGAGGGCGGGGTAGGTTATTTCTACGAGCAGTACTTC; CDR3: CASSEGGVGYFYEQYF
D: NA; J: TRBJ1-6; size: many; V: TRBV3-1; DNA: TGTGCCAGCAGCCGGAAGGGGTTGGACTCACCCCTCCACTTT; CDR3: CASSRKGLDSPLHF
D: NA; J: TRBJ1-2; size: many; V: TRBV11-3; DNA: TGTGCCAGCAGCATCGACAGCGCGAGTACCTTC; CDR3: CASSIDSASTF
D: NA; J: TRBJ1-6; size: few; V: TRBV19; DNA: TGTGCCAGTAGTATAGGGGGGAAGAATTCACCCCTCCACTTT; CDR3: CASSIGGKNSPLHF
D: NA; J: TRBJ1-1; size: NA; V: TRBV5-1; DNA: TGCGCCAGCAGCTTCCCCGGGAGGGACACTGAAGCTTTCTTT; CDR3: CASSFPGRDTEAFF
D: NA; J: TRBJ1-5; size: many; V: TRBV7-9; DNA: TGTGCCAGCAGCTTAGGGAATCAGCCCCAGCATTTT; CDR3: CASSLGNQPQHF
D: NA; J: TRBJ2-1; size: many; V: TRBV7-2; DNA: TGTGCCAGCAGCTCCCATTCCTACAATGAGCAGTTCTTC; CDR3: CASSSHSYNEQFF
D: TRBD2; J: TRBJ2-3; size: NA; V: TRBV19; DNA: TGTGCCACCGCCCAGCCGGGACTAGGGGCAGATACGCAGTATTTT; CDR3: CATAQPGLGADTQYF
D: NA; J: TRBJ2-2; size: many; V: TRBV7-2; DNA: TGTGCCAGCAGCTTAGGGTGGGGCGGGGAGCTGTTTTTT; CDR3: CASSLGWGGELFF
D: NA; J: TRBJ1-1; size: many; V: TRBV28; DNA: TGTGCCACTACCGAAAACACTGAAGCTTTCTTT; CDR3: CATTENTEAFF
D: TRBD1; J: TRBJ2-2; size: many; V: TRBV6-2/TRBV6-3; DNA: TGTGCCAGCAGTTACAGGACAGGGATGGACACCGGGGAGCTGTTTTTT; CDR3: CASSYRTGMDTGELFF
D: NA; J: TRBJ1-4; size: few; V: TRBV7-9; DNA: TGTGCCAGCAGCCCTGCGGGAAGGAGTGAAAAACTGTTTTTT; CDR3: CASSPAGRSEKLFF
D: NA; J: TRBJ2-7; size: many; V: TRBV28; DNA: TGTGCCAGCAGTTTGTCCAGGGACGAGCAGTACTTC; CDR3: CASSLSRDEQYF